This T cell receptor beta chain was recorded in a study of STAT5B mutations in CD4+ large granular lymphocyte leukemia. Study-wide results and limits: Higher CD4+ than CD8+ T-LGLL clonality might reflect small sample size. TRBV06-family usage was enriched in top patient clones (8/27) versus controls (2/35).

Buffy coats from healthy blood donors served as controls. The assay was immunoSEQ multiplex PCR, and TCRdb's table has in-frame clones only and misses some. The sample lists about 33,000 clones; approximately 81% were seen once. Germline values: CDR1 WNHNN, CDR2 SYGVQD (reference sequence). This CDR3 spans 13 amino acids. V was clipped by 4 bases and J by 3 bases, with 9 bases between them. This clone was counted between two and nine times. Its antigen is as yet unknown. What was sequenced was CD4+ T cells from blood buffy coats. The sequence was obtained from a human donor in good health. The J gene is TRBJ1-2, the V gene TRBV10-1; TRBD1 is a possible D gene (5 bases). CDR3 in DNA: TGCGCCAGCAGTGTCGGGACGGACTATGGCTACACCTTC. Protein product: CASSVGTDYGYTF.